This TCR beta chain appears in the sequencing data of a study of identical twins (dated by TCRdb to 2016 to 2017). Study-level background: To test whether fetal clonotypes persist, the study used deep sequencing on TCR alpha and beta repertoires from monozygotic twins, unrelated adults of various ages, and cord blood. Replicate twin experiments were performed at different times using different library preparation protocols to rule out contamination.

What the research found in general, with its limitations: Zero-insertion analyses could be partly confounded by invariant T cells such as MAIT and iNKT, though diverse VJ usage argued against such confounding for most clonotypes. Compared with coincidental sharing between unrelated individuals, out-of-frame TCR alpha sequences shared between twins had an excess of sequences with low generation probability. Because the same donors could not be followed over many years, the conclusions relied on cross-sectional statistical analysis. Abundant cord blood beta clonotypes carried fewer insertions; young adult naive repertoires showed a weaker similar trend, while memory repertoires showed none. Excess twin sharing in beta out-of-frame sequences was weaker because fewer shared sequences lowered the signal-to-noise ratio. Out-of-frame TCR alpha sharing in monozygotic twins was systematically underestimated by recombination models, whereas sharing between unrelated individuals was in agreement with the recombination models.

The table lists this clonotype with a few counts. What antigen it recognizes has not been identified. No base-level quality is on record; no much larger clone is a single base apart. Every donor was a healthy Caucasian. The twin cohort consisted of three pairs of female monozygotic twins, all aged about 18 to 29 years. CD4+ and CD8+ T cell populations were isolated with positive isolation kits from Invitrogen. The library was obtained by 5' RACE. The data were produced on an Illumina HiSeq 2000. A universal primer binding site was added through template switching, and the final cDNA carried a unique molecular identifier so that TCR cDNA molecules could be counted accurately. Specific primers in the conserved constant-segment region were used to synthesize first-strand cDNA for TCR alpha and beta chains. To control for contamination, every cDNA library was double barcoded, receiving both a SMART-Mk sample barcode and Illumina barcodes. TruSeq adapter sequences, together with Illumina sample barcodes, were added in two successive PCR steps. The TCR alpha and beta cDNA libraries were sequenced on the Illumina HiSeq platform using custom primers. On the study's bioinformatics: MiGEC processed the raw reads to extract unique molecular identifiers, while MiXCR was used to determine the CDR3 positions. For each individual, recombination models were inferred using an EM algorithm with the repgenHMM and IGoR tools. Shared clonotypes were analyzed with the tcR package in R, and sharing was normalized by the product of cloneset sizes. To study raw recombination free of thymic and clonal selection effects, out-of-frame nonproductive sequences were analyzed. TCRdb reran the public reads through fastp at Q25 and MiXCR, keeping productive beta chains. Each record represents a unique CDR3 protein, reported with the most common genes and DNA among its rows. The V and J calls shown here were made by TCRdb, not taken from the authors' results. This sample gives 450,000 to 500,000 distinct CDR3 sequences in total; approximately 14% of them show up just once. Of the sample, approximately 1% falls within the top ten clones.

Germline trimming: 4 bases from V, 5 bases from J; junction bases outside gene matches: 10. The CDR3, cysteine through phenylalanine, is 16 amino acids long. Only the CDR3 DNA stays, 48 bases, in frame from base 1. The CDR1 and CDR2 encoded by the germline V gene are SGHRS and YFSETQ. These data were likewise used in another study, on yellow fever vaccine responses in identical twins. Reported in the second study: The authors reported that the T cell response to vaccination in identical twins appeared partly convergent and partly personalized. In identical twins, the study followed T cell clones that responded to the vaccine with precision.

In this chain, TRBV5-1 is recombined with TRBJ2-3; a stretch of 10 junction bases matches TRBD1. This clonotype originated in a woman aged 18-29 years in good health. The source material was CD4+ T cells sorted from blood. The DNA sequence follows: TGCGCCAGCAGCCACGACAGGGGGCGGTTTATAGATACGCAGTATTTT. Its protein product is CASSHDRGRFIDTQYF.